These T cell receptor beta chains were read from a single sample in a study of cytomegalovirus exposure and HLA in healthy donors. Measured with immunoSEQ multiplex PCR; TCRdb has only the in-frame clones, and not every one. The sample lists some 180,000 clones, 70% to 85% occurring once. The sequencing input was PBMCs. The receptor source for this set is a woman in her fifties or sixties in good health and CMV-seropositive. Each CDR3 is given with its conserved first and last residue. Each record gives: clone size, D gene, V gene, J gene, CDR3 DNA, CDR3 protein. The D gene is left open where the match is weak. Size is omitted from some rows. Given values are once, few, many or a class for expanded clones.

>NA|NA|TRBV6-5|TRBJ2-1
TGTGCCAGCAGTCTACAGGGATCTGCCAATGAGCAGTTCTTC
CASSLQGSANEQFF
>few|TRBD2|TRBV10-3|TRBJ2-2
TGTGCCACCTCGGGTAGCGGGGGGCTATCCACCGGGGAGCTGTTTTTT
CATSGSGGLSTGELFF
>NA|NA|TRBV4-1|TRBJ2-1
TGCGCCAGCAGCCAAACTCCTAGCTCCTACAATGAGCAGTTCTTC
CASSQTPSSYNEQFF
>NA|NA|TRBV18|TRBJ1-5
TGTGCCAGCTCACCAGCCGGGGGGCGTAGGGGCAATCAGCCCCAGCATTTT
CASSPAGGRRGNQPQHF
>NA|TRBD2|TRBV7-2|TRBJ2-4
TGTGCCAGCAGCGCCGTGGGAGGGTCCCTATTAGCCAAAAACATTCAGTACTTC
CASSAVGGSLLAKNIQYF
>NA|NA|TRBV27|TRBJ2-7
TGTGCCAGCAGTTTTGGGGCCCTCGGGGAGCAGTACTTC
CASSFGALGEQYF
>NA|TRBD1|TRBV2|TRBJ1-6
TGTGCCAGCAGTAGACAGGGAAACGGAGCACCCCTCCACTTT
CASSRQGNGAPLHF
>NA|NA|TRBV28|TRBJ1-1
TGTGCCAGCAGCCCACCTTCGGGGATGGTCACTGAAGCTTTCTTT
CASSPPSGMVTEAFF
>NA|NA|TRBV28|TRBJ2-1
TGTGCCAGCAGTTTATTAGGGGCCCGGGAGAGCTCCTACAATGAGCAGTTCTTC
CASSLLGARESSYNEQFF
>NA|TRBD2|TRBV28|TRBJ2-1
TGTGCCAGCAGTTTAATCCTAGCGGGGGGGCGTAATGAGCAGTTCTTC
CASSLILAGGRNEQFF
>NA|NA|TRBV4-1|TRBJ2-6
TGCGCCAGCAGCCAAGAAGGGGGGGCTGGGGCCAACGTCCTGACTTTC
CASSQEGGAGANVLTF
>NA|NA|TRBV7-6|TRBJ2-7
TGTGCCAGCAGCCCCGGGGTCGAGCAGTACTTC
CASSPGVEQYF
>NA|TRBD1|TRBV2|TRBJ2-7
TGTGCCAGCAGTGCACAGGGGTACGAGCAGTACTTC
CASSAQGYEQYF
>few|TRBD1|TRBV30|TRBJ1-5
TGTGCCTGGAGGGAACAAGACAGGGGCAATCAGCCCCAGCATTTT
CAWREQDRGNQPQHF
>NA|TRBD1|TRBV5-1|TRBJ2-5
TGCGCCAGCAGCTTTCCGATCGTGCCGGGACAGGGGGCGAGTGGAGAGACCCAGTACTTC
CASSFPIVPGQGASGETQYF
>NA|NA|TRBV27|TRBJ2-3
TGTGCCAGCAGCCAAACGCCCCCCCGGACTAACACAGATACGCAGTATTTT
CASSQTPPRTNTDTQYF
>NA|NA|TRBV7-6|TRBJ1-2
TGTGCCAGCAGCCCGGACATTAACTATGGCTACACCTTC
CASSPDINYGYTF
>NA|NA|TRBV28|TRBJ1-1
TGTGCCAGCACCCGATCTGACAGGATTGAAGCTTTCTTT
CASTRSDRIEAFF
>NA|NA|TRBV2|TRBJ2-7
TGTGCCAGCACTTGGGAGCAAACCTACGAGCAGTACTTC
CASTWEQTYEQYF
>NA|NA|TRBV5-6|TRBJ2-5
TGTGCCAGCACTTTATCCCACAGCCCGCAAGAGACCCAGTACTTC
CASTLSHSPQETQYF
>NA|NA|TRBV6-7|TRBJ1-1
TGTGCCAGCAAGGCGGGCGACGCAGGGGCGAACACTGAAGCTTTCTTT
CASKAGDAGANTEAFF
>NA|NA|TRBV30|TRBJ2-7
TGCGCCTGGAGCCCCCCCGGGTCCCGGCAGTACTTC
CAWSPPGSRQYF
>once|NA|TRBV5-1|TRBJ2-7
TGCGCCAGCAGCTTGGTCGCAGGGGCAAGCTGCGAGCAGTACTTC
CASSLVAGASCEQYF
>NA|NA|TRBV10-2|TRBJ2-6
TGCGCCACCATGGGGCTCCCCGTCTCTGGGGCCAACGTCCTGACTTTC
CATMGLPVSGANVLTF